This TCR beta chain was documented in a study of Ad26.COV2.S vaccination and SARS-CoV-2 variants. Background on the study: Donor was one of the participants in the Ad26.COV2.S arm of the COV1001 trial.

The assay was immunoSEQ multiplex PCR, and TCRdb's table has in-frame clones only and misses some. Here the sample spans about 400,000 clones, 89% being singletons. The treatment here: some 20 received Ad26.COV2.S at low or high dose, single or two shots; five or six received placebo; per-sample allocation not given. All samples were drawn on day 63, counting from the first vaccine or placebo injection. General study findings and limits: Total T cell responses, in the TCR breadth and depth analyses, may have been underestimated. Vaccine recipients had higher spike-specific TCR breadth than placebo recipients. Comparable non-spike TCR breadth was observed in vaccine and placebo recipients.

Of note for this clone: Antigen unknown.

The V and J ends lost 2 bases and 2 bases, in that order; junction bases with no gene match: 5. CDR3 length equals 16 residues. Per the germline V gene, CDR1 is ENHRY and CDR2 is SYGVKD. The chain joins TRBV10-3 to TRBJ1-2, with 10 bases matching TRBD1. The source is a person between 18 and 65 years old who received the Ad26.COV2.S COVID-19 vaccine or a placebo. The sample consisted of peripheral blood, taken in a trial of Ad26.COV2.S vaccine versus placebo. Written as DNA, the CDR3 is TGTGCCATCAGTGAGCCTCAGGGACAGGGGAACTATGGCTACACCTTC. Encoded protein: CAISEPQGQGNYGYTF.